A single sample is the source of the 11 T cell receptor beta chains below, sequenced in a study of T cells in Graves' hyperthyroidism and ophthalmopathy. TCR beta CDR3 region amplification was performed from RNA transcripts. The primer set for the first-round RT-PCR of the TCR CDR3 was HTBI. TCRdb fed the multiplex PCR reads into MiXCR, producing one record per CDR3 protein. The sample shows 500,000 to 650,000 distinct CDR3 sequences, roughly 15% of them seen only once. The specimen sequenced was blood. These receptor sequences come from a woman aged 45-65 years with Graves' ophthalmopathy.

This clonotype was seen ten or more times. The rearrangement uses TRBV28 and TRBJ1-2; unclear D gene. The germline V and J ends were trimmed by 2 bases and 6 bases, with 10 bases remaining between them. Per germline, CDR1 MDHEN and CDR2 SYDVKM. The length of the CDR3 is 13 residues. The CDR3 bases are TGTGCCAGCAGTTTAAAGGGAATTAATGGCTACACCTTC. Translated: CASSLKGINGYTF.

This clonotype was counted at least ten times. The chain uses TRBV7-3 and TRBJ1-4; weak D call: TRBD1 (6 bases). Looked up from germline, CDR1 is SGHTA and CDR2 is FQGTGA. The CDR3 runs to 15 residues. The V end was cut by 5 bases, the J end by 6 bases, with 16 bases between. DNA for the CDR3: TGTGCCAGCAGCCCAAGCGGGGAGGGGGATGAAAAACTGTTTTTT. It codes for CASSPSGEGDEKLFF.

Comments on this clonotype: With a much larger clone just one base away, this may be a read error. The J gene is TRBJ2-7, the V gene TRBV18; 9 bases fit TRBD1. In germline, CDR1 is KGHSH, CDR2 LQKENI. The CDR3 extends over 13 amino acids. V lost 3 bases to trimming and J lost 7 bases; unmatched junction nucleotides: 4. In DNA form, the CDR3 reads TGTGCCAGCTCACCGCGGACAGGGGATGAGCAGTACTTC. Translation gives CASSPRTGDEQYF. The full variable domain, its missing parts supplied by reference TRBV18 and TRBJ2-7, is NAGVMQNPRHLVRRRGQEARLRCSPMKGHSHVYWYRQLPEEGLKFMVYLQKENIIDESGMPKERFSAEFPKEGPSILRIQQVVRGDSAAYFCASSPRTGDEQYFGPGTRLTVT.

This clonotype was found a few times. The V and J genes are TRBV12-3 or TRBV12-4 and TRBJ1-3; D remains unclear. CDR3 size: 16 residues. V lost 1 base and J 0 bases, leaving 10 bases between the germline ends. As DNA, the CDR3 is TGTGCCAGCAGTTTAGGGCAGCCCTTCTCTGGAAACACCATATATTTT. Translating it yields CASSLGQPFSGNTIYF.

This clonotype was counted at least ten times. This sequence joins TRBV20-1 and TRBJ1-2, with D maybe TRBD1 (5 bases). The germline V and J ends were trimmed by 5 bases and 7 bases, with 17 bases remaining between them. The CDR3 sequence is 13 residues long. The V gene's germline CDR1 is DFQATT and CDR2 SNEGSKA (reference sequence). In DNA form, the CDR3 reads TGCAGTGCTCGGGGCCGAACCTTGGGTGGCTACACCTTC. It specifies CSARGRTLGGYTF.

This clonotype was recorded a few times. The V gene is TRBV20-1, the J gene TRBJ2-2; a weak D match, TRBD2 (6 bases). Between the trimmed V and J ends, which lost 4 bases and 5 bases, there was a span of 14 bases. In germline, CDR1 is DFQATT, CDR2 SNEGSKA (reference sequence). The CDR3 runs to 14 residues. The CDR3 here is CSATSPLATGELFF. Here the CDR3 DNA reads TGCAGTGCTACCTCCCCCCTAGCGACCGGGGAGCTGTTTTTT.

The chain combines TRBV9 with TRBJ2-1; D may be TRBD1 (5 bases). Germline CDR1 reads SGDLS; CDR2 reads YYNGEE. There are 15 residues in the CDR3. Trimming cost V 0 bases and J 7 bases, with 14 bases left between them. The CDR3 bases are TGTGCCAGCAGCGTAGAACTATTAGGGGTTAATGAGCAGTTCTTC. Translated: CASSVELLGVNEQFF.

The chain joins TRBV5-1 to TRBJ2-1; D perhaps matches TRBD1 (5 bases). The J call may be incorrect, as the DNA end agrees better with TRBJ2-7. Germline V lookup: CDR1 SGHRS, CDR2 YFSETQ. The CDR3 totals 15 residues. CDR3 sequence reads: CASSLDGQPVLEQYF. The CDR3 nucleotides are TGCGCCAGCAGCTTGGATGGACAACCAGTCCTTGAGCAGTACTTC.

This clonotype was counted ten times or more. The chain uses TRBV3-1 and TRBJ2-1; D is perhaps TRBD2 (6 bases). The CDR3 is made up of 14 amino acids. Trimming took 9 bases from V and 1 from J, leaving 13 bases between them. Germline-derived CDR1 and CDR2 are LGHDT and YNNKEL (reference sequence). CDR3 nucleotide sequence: TGTGCCAGTCACGGCGGGGAGTCCTACAATGAGCAGTTCTTC. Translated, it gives CASHGGESYNEQFF.

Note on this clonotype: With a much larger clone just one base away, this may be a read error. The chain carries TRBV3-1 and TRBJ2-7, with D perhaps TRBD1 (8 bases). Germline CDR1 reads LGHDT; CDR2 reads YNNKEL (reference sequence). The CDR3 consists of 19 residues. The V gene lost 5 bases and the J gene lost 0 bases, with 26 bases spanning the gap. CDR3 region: CASSALTWEGTGSSYEQYF. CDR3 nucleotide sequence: TGTGCCAGCAGCGCCTTGACGTGGGAGGGGACAGGATCCTCCTACGAGCAGTACTTC.

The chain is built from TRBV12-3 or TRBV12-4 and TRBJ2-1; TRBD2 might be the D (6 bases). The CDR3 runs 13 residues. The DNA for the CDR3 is TGTGTTGTGGCGCGGGACGTAGGGGATGAGCAGTTCTTC. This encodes CVVARDVGDEQFF.